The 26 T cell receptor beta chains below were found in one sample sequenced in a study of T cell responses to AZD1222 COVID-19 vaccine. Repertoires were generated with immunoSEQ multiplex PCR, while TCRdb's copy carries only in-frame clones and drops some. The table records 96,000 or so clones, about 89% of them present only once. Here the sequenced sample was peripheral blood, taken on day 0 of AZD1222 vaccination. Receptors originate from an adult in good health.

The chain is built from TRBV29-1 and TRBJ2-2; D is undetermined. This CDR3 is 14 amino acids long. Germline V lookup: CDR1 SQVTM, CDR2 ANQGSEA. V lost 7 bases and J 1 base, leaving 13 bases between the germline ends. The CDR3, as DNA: TGCAGCGCTCTACCCCAGCTGAACACCGGGGAGCTGTTTTTT. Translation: CSALPQLNTGELFF.

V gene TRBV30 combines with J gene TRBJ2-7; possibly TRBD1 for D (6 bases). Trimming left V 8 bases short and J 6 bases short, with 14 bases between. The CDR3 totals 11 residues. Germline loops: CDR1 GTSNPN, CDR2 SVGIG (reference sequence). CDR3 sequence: CARGRGTEQYF. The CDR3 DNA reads TGTGCCCGGGGCAGGGGAACCGAGCAGTACTTC.

As DNA, the CDR3 is TGTGCCAGCAGCTCCGCGGGACTAGCGGACAATGAGCAGTTCTTC. This encodes CASSSAGLADNEQFF. The rearrangement joins TRBV7-2 to TRBJ2-1; 11 bases agree with TRBD2. The CDR3 extends over 15 amino acids. V lost 4 bases, J lost 5 bases, and 4 bases stayed unmatched. Germline V gene data show CDR1 as SGHTA and CDR2 as FQGNSA.

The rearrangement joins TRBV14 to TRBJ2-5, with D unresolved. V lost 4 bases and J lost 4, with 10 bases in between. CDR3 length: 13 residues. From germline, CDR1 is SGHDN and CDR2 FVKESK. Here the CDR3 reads CASSPGWIETQYF. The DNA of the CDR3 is TGTGCCAGCAGCCCCGGATGGATAGAGACCCAGTACTTC.

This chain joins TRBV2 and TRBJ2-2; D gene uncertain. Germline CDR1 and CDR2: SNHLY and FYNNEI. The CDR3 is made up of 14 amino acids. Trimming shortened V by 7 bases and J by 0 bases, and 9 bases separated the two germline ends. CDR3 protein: CASNGKANTGELFF. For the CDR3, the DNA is TGTGCCAGCAACGGAAAAGCGAACACCGGGGAGCTGTTTTTT.

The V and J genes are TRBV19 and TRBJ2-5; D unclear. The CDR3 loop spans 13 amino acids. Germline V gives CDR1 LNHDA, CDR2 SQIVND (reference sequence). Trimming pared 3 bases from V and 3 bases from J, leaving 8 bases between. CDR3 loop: CASSIGQKETQYF. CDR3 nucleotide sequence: TGTGCCAGTAGTATTGGTCAGAAAGAGACCCAGTACTTC.

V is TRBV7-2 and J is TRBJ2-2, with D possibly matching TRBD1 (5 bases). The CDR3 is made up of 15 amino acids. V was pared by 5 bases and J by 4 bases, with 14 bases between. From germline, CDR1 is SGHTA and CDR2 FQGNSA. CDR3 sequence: CASSPVRARTGELFF. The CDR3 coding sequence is TGTGCCAGCAGCCCCGTCAGGGCCCGCACCGGGGAGCTGTTTTTT.

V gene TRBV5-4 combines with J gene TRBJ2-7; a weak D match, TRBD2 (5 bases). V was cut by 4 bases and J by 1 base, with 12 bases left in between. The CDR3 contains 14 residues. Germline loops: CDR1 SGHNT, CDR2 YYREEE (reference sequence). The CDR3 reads CASSRGRDSYEQYF. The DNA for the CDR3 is TGTGCCAGCAGCCGGGGTCGGGATTCCTACGAGCAGTACTTC.

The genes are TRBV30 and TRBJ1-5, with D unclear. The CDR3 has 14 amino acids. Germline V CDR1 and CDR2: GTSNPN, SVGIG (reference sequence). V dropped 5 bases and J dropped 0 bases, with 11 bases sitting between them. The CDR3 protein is CAWGWTHSNQPQHF. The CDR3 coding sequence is TGTGCCTGGGGCTGGACTCATAGCAATCAGCCCCAGCATTTT.

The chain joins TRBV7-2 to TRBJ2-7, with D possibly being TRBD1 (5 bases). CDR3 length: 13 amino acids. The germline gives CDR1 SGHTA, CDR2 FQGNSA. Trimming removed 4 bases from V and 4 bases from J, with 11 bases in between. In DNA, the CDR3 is TGTGCCAGCAGCTCTAGGGCAGGGTACGAGCAGTACTTC. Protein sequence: CASSSRAGYEQYF.

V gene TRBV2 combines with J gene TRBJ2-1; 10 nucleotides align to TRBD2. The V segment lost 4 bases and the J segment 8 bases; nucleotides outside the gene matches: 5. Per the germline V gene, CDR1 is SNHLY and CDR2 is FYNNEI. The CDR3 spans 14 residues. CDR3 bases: TGTGCCAGCAGTGTCCTAGCGGGGGAAGATGAGCAGTTCTTC. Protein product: CASSVLAGEDEQFF.

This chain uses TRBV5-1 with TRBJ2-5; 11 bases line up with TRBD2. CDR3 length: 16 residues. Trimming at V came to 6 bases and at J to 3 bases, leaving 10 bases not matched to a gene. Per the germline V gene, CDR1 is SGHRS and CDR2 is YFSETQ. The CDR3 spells CASTKGLAEWEETQYF. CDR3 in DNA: TGCGCCAGCACTAAGGGACTAGCGGAGTGGGAAGAGACCCAGTACTTC. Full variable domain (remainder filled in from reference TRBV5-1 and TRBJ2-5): KAGVTQTPRYLIKTRGQQVTLSCSPISGHRSVSWYQQTPGQGLQFLFEYFSETQRNKGNFPGRFSGRQFSNSRSEMNVSTLELGDSALYLCASTKGLAEWEETQYFGPGTRLLVL.

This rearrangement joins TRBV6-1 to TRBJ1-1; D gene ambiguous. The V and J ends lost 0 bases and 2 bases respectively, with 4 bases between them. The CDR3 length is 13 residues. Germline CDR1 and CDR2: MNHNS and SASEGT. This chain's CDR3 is CASSEATNTEAFF. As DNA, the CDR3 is TGTGCCAGCAGTGAAGCCACCAACACTGAAGCTTTCTTT.

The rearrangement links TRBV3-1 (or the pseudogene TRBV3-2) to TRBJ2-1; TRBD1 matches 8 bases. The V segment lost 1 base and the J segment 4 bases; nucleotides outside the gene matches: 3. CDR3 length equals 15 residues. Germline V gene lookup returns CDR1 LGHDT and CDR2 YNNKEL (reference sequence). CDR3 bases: TGTGCCAGCAGCCAAGGGGGACAGGCTTACAATGAGCAGTTCTTC. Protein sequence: CASSQGGQAYNEQFF.

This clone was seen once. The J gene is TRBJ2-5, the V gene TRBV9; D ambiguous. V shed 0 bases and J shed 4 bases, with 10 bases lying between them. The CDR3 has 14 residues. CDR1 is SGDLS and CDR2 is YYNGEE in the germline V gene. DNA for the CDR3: TGTGCCAGCAGCGTAGCCTCCAGGCCAGAGACCCAGTACTTC. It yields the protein CASSVASRPETQYF.

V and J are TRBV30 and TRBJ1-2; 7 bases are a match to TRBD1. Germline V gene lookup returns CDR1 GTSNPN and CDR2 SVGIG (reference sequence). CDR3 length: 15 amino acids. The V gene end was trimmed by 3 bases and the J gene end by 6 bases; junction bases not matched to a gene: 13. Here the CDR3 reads CAWRLAGTDKDGYTF. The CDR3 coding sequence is TGTGCCTGGAGGTTAGCCGGGACAGACAAGGATGGCTACACCTTC.

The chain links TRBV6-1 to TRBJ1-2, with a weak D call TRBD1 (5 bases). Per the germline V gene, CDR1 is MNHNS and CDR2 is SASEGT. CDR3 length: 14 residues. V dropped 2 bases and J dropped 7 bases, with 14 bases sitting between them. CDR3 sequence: CASSEIAGTSGYTF. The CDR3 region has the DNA TGTGCCAGCAGTGAAATAGCAGGGACTAGTGGCTACACCTTC.

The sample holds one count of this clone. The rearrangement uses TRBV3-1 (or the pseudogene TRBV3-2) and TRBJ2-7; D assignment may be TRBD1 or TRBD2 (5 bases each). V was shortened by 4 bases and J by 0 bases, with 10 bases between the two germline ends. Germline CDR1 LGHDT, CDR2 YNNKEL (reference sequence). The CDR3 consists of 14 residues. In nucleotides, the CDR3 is TGTGCCAGCAGCCCGGGACCAAACTCCTACGAGCAGTACTTC. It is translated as CASSPGPNSYEQYF.

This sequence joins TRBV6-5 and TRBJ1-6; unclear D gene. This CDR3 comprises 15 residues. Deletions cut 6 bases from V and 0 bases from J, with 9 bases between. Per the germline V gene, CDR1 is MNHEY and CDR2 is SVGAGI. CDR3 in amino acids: CASSLKFSYNSPLHF. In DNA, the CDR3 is TGTGCCAGCAGCTTAAAATTCTCCTATAATTCACCCCTCCACTTT.

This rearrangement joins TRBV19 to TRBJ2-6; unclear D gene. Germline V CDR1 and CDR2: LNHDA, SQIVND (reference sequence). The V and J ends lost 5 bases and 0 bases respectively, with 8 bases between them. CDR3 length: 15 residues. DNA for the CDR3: TGTGCCAGTAGTGCCCGACTCTCTGGGGCCAACGTCCTGACTTTC. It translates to CASSARLSGANVLTF.

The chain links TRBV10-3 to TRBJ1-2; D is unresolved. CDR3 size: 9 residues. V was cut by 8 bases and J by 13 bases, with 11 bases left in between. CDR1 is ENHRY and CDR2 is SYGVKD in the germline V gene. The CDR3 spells CAIWVWPTF. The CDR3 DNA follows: TGTGCCATCTGGGTGTGGCCCACCTTC.

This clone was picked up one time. Here the CDR3 DNA reads TGCGCCAGCAGCTTTTTCCTCTCAGGGAGCTCCTACGAGCAGTACTTC. Residues: CASSFFLSGSSYEQYF. The chain links TRBV5-1 to TRBJ2-7; TRBD1 or TRBD2 may be the D gene (5 bases each). The V gene's germline CDR1 is SGHRS and CDR2 YFSETQ. The CDR3 length is 16 residues. The V end lost 2 bases, the J end lost 0 bases, and 15 bases lay between the germline ends.

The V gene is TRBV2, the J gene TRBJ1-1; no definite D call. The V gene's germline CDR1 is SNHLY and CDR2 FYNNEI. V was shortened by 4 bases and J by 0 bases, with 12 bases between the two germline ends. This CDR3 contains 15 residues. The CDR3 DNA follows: TGTGCCAGCAGTGGGCACAGTTCTATGAACACTGAAGCTTTCTTT. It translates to CASSGHSSMNTEAFF.

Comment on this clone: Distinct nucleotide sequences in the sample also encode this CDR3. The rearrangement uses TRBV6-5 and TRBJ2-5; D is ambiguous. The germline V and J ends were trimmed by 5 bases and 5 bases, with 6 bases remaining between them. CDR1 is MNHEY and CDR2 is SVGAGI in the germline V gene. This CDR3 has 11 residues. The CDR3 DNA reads TGTGCCAGCAGTAGGCAGGAGACCCAGTACTTC. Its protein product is CASSRQETQYF.

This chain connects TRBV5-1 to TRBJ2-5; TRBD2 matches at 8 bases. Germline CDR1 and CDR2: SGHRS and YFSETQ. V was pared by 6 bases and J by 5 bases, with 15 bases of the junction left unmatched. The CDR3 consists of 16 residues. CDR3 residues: CASTLWGAGGVETQYF. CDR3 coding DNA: TGCGCCAGCACCCTCTGGGGTGCGGGGGGTGTTGAGACCCAGTACTTC.

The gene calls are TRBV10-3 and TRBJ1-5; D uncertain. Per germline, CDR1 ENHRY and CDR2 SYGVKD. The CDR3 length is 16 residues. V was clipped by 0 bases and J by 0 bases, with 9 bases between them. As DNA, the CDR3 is TGTGCCATCAGTGAGTCGGTAGTATTTAGCAATCAGCCCCAGCATTTT. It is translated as CAISESVVFSNQPQHF.